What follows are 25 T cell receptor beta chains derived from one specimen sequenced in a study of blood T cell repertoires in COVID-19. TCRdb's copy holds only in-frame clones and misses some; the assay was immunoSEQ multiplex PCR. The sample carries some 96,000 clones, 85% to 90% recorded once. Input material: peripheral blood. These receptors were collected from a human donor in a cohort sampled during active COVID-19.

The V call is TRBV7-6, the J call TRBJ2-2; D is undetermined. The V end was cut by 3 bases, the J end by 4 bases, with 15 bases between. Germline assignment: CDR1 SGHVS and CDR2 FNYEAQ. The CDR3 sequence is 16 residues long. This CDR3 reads CASSLGLPTPTGELFF. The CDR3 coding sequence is TGTGCCAGCAGCTTGGGCCTACCGACCCCCACCGGGGAGCTGTTTTTT.

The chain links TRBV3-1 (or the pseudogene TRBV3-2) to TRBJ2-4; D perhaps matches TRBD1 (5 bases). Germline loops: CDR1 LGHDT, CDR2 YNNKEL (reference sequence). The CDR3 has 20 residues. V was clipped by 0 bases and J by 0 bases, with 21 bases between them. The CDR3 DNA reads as TGTGCCAGCAGCCAAGATCGAGTTAAGAGACAGCCCCTAGCCAAAAACATTCAGTACTTC. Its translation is CASSQDRVKRQPLAKNIQYF.

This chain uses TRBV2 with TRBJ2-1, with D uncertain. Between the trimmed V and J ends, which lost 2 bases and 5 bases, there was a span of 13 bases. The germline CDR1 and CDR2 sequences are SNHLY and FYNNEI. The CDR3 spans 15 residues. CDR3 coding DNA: TGTGCCAGCAGTGAACTCGAGTCCGCGCACAATGAGCAGTTCTTC. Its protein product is CASSELESAHNEQFF.

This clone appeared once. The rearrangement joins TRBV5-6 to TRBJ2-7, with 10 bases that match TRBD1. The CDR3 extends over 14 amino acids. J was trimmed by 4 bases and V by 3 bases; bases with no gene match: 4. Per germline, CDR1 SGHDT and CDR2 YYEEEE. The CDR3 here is CASSWGQGYYEQYF. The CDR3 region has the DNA TGTGCCAGCAGCTGGGGACAGGGGTATTACGAGCAGTACTTC. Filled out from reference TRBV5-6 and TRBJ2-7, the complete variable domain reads DAGVTQSPTHLIKTRGQQVTLRCSPKSGHDTVSWYQQALGQGPQFIFQYYEEEERQRGNFPDRFSGHQFPNYSSELNVNALLLGDSALYLCASSWGQGYYEQYFGPGTRLTVT.

CDR3 in amino acids: CASSSHRGNYGYTF. The CDR3 DNA reads as TGTGCCAGCAGCTCACACAGGGGTAACTATGGCTACACCTTC. The rearrangement joins TRBV7-2 to TRBJ1-2; 7 bases map to TRBD1. The CDR3 is 14 residues long. CDR1 and CDR2 from the germline V gene are SGHTA and FQGNSA. Trimming at V came to 4 bases and at J to 1 base, leaving 3 bases not matched to a gene.

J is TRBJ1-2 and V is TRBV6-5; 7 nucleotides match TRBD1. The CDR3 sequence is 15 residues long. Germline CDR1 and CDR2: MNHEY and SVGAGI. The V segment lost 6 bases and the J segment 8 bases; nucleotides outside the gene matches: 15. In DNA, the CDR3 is TGTGCCAGCAGGACTGGGGCCCAGGGGGTGTACGGCTACACCTTC. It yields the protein CASRTGAQGVYGYTF.

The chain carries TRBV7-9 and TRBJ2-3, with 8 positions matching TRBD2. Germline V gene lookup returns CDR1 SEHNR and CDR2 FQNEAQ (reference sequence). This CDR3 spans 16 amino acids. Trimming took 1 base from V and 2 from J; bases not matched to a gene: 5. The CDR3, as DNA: TGTGCCAGCAGCTTAGATGCGGGAGGAATCACAGATACGCAGTATTTT. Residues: CASSLDAGGITDTQYF.

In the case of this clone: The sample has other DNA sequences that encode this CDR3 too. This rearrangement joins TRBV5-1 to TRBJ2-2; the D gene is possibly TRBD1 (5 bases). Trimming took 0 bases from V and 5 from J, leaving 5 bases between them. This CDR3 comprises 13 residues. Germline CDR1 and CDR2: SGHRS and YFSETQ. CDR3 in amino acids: CASSLGQTGELFF. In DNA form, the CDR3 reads TGCGCCAGCAGCTTGGGACAGACCGGGGAGCTGTTTTTT.

CDR3 nucleotide sequence: TGTGCCAGTTCACCACTCCAGAACACCGGGGAGCTGTTTTTT. It translates to CASSPLQNTGELFF. The chain has TRBV27 and TRBJ2-2; D is undetermined. This CDR3 is built from 14 residues. V was shortened by 9 bases and J by 1 base, with 12 bases between the two germline ends. Germline CDR1 and CDR2: MNHEY and SMNVEV (reference sequence).

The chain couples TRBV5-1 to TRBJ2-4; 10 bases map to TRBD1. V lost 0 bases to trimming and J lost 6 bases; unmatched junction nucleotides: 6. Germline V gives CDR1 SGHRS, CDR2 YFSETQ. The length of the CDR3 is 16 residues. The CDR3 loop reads CASSLVGTGEGNIQYF. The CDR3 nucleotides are TGCGCCAGCAGCTTGGTCGGGACAGGGGAAGGAAACATTCAGTACTTC. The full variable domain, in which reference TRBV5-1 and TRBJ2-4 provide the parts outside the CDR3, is KAGVTQTPRYLIKTRGQQVTLSCSPISGHRSVSWYQQTPGQGLQFLFEYFSETQRNKGNFPGRFSGRQFSNSRSEMNVSTLELGDSALYLCASSLVGTGEGNIQYFGAGTRLSVL.

CDR3 residues: CASSPSGGGLHEQYF. The CDR3 DNA reads as TGTGCCAGCAGTCCGTCTGGGGGGGGGCTCCACGAGCAGTACTTC. The chain links TRBV6-2 or TRBV6-3 to TRBJ2-7; D may be TRBD2 (7 bases). Germline-derived CDR1 and CDR2 are MNHEY and SVGEGT. V was trimmed by 5 bases and J by 5 bases, leaving 19 bases between them. The CDR3 runs 15 residues.

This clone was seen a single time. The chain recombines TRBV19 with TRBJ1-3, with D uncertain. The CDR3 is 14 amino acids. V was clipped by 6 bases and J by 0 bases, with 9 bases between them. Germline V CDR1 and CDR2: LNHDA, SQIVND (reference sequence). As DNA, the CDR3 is TGTGCCAGTAGCCCCTGGCTCTCTGGAAACACCATATATTTT. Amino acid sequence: CASSPWLSGNTIYF.

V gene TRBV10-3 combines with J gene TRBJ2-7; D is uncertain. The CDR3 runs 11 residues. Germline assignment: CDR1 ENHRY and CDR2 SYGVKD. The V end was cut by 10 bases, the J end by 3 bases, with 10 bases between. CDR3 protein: CATSEVYEQYF. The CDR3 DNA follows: TGTGCCACCTCCGAGGTCTACGAGCAGTACTTC.

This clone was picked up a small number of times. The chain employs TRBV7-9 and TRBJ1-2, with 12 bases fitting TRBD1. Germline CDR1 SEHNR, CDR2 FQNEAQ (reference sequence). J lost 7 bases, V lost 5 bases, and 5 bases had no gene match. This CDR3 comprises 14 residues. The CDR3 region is CASSQGQGAGGYTF. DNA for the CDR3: TGTGCCAGCAGCCAGGGACAGGGGGCGGGTGGCTACACCTTC.

The CDR3 DNA reads TGTGCCAGCAGCTTATCCGGGACACCTAATCAGCCCCAGCATTTT. This encodes CASSLSGTPNQPQHF. The V gene is TRBV7-9, the J gene TRBJ1-5, with D perhaps matching TRBD1 (6 bases). The V gene's germline CDR1 is SEHNR and CDR2 FQNEAQ (reference sequence). The CDR3 runs to 15 residues. V was clipped by 2 bases and J by 4 bases, with 12 bases between them.

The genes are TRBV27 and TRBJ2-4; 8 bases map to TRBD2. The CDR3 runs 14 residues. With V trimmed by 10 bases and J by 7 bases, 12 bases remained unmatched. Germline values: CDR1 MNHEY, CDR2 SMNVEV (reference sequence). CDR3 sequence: CATLGRGAQNIQYF. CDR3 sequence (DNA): TGTGCCACCTTGGGGCGGGGGGCTCAGAACATTCAGTACTTC.

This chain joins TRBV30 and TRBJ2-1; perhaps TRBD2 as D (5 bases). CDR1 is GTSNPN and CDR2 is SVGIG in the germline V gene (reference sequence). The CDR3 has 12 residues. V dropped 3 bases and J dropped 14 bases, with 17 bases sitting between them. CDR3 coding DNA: TGTGCCTGGAGCGGTCCGGGGAGTCCCAAGTTCTTC. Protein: CAWSGPGSPKFF.

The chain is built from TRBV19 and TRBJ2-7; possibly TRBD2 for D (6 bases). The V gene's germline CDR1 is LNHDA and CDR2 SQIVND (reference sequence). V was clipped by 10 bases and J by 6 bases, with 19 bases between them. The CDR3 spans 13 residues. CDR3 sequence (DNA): TGTGCCACCGACAATCGGGGGTTAGGCGAGCAGTACTTC. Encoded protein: CATDNRGLGEQYF.

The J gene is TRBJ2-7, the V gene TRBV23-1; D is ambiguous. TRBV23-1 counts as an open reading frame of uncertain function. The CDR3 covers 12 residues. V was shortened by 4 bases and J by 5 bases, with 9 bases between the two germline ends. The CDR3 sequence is CASSRGSHEQYF. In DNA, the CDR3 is TGCGCCAGCAGTCGAGGCTCTCACGAGCAGTACTTC.

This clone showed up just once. The CDR3 bases are TGTGCCATCAGTGAGGTTTCGGGGGAGACCCAGTACTTC. Translated: CAISEVSGETQYF. V is TRBV10-3 and J is TRBJ2-5; perhaps TRBD2 as D (5 bases). This CDR3 has 13 residues. Germline CDR1 is ENHRY and CDR2 is SYGVKD. The V end was cut by 2 bases, the J end by 5 bases, with 9 bases between.

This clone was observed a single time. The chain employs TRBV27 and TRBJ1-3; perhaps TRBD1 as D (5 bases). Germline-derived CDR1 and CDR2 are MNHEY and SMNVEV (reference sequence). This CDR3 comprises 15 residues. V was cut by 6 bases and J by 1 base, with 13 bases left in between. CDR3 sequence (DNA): TGTGCCAGCAGACCCGGGACTGTTTCTGGAAACACCATATATTTT. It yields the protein CASRPGTVSGNTIYF.

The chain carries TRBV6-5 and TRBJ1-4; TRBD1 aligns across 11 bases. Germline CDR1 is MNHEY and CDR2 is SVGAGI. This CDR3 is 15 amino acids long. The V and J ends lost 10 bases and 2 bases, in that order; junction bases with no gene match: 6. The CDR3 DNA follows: TGTGCCACCGGGGACAGGGGGGTCACTAATGAAAAACTGTTTTTT. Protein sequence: CATGDRGVTNEKLFF.

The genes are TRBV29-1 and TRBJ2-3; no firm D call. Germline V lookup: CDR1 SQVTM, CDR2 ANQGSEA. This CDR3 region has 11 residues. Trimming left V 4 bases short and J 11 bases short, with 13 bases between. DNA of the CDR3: TGCAGCGTTGTAAGCTTTAGATGGCAGTATTTT. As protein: CSVVSFRWQYF.

The CDR3: CASSLGLPGQGSYEQYF. CDR3 in DNA: TGCGCCAGCAGCTTGGGTCTGCCGGGACAGGGCTCCTACGAGCAGTACTTC. The V call is TRBV5-1, the J call TRBJ2-7, with 9 bases fitting TRBD1. CDR1 and CDR2 (germline): SGHRS, YFSETQ. This CDR3 comprises 17 residues. V gave up 0 bases and J gave up 0 bases; unmatched junction bases: 7.

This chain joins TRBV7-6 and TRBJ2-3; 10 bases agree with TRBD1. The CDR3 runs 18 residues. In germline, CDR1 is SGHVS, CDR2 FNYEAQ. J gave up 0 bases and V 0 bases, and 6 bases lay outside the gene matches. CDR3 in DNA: TGTGCCAGCAGCTTAGCGAGACAGGGGGCGAAGAGCACAGATACGCAGTATTTT. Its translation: CASSLARQGAKSTDTQYF.